These 5 T cell receptor beta chains originate from one sample sequenced in a study of OX40 agonist ivuxolimab in advanced cancers. Clones were read by immunoSEQ multiplex PCR, and TCRdb kept only the in-frame ones, dropping some. The table records around 66,000 clones, about 86% of them present only once. The specimen comprised CD4+ or CD8+ T cells sorted from blood, sampled in a trial of the OX40 agonist ivuxolimab. The receptor source for this set is an adult with an advanced solid tumor such as melanoma, head and neck, liver or kidney cancer.

There are a few counts of this clone. This rearrangement joins TRBV4-3 to TRBJ1-2; D call uncertain. CDR1 and CDR2 (germline): LGHNA, YSLEER. V was clipped by 0 bases and J by 6 bases, with 11 bases between them. The CDR3 length is 14 residues. The CDR3 DNA follows: TGCGCCAGCAGCCAAGATCCCCGACACGATGGCTACACCTTC. It yields the protein CASSQDPRHDGYTF.

V usage is TRBV28 and J usage is TRBJ1-2; D is possibly TRBD1 (5 bases). Germline CDR1 and CDR2: MDHEN and SYDVKM. The CDR3 extends over 13 amino acids. The V and J ends lost 6 bases and 5 bases respectively, with 13 bases between them. The CDR3 DNA is TGTGCCAGCAGCCTAGTGGGGGATTATGGCTACACCTTC. Encoded protein: CASSLVGDYGYTF.

The chain has TRBV7-3 and TRBJ1-6; D gene unclear. The CDR3 loop spans 14 amino acids. Between the trimmed V and J ends, which lost 7 bases and 5 bases, there was a span of 12 bases. CDR1 and CDR2 (germline): SGHTA, FQGTGA. The CDR3 nucleotides read TGTGCCAGCACCCGGTCGGAGAATAATTCACCCCTCCACTTT. The encoded protein is CASTRSENNSPLHF.

Worth noting for this clone: Different DNA sequences within this sample yield the same CDR3. The rearrangement uses TRBV4-2 and TRBJ1-2, with a weak D call TRBD1 (5 bases). The germline V gene encodes CDR1 LGHNA and CDR2 YNFKEQ. Trimming removed 0 bases from V and 6 bases from J, with 17 bases in between. This CDR3 comprises 16 residues. The CDR3 loop reads CASSQEIGTGGHGYTF. The CDR3 nucleotides are TGTGCCAGCAGCCAAGAGATAGGGACGGGAGGCCATGGCTACACCTTC.

The V call is TRBV6-1, the J call TRBJ1-2; D gene uncertain. The CDR3 has 13 amino acids. V was cut by 3 bases and J by 4 bases, with 9 bases left in between. The germline V gene encodes CDR1 MNHNS and CDR2 SASEGT. This CDR3 is CASSDSGIYGYTF. Written as DNA, the CDR3 is TGTGCCAGCAGTGATTCCGGGATCTATGGCTACACCTTC.